The present entry profiles one T cell receptor beta chain with its context. The CDR3 runs to 15 residues. V lost 4 bases, J lost 7 bases, and 18 bases lay in between. CDR1 is MNHEY, CDR2 SVGAGI, per germline. Assay: immunoSEQ multiplex PCR; the TCRdb copy retains only in-frame clones and omits some. The top ten hold 3% to 3.5% of the sample, which has 450,000 to 500,000 clones, 75% to 90% seen once. This entry belongs to a study of blood T cell repertoires in COVID-19. Study-level information: The study drew acute and convalescent COVID-19 samples from the United States, Italy and Spain. PBMCs, B-cell-depleted T cells, or T cells provided the cDNA or gDNA that made up the material.

Sequenced material: peripheral blood. The source is a human donor in a cohort sampled during active COVID-19. J is TRBJ2-3 and V is TRBV6-5; D is possibly TRBD2 (5 bases). The CDR3 loop is CASSFGGSTDNTQYF. DNA of the CDR3: TGTGCCAGCAGTTTCGGAGGAAGTACGGATAATACGCAGTATTTT.